The T cell receptor beta chain under discussion was sequenced for a study of T-cell memory formation after mild COVID-19. Study conclusions and caveats: Day 15 to 85 contracting clones showed balanced CD4/CD8; later expanders leaned CD4+.

The germline gives CDR1 MNHNY, CDR2 SVGAGI (reference sequence). The CDR3 covers 14 residues. Trimming cost V 8 bases and J 5 bases, with 18 bases left between them. Amplification by 5'RACE using constant-segment primers produced TCR alpha and TCR beta cDNA libraries that carried sample barcodes and UMIs. Each CDR3 protein gets one entry after TCRdb re-called the 5' RACE reads with MiXCR. The sample lists fewer than 250,000 distinct CDR3 sequences; approximately 16% were seen once. This clonotype has a handful of counts. Its antigen is undetermined. The chain joins TRBV6-6 to TRBJ2-5; TRBD2 is a possible D gene (6 bases). Sequenced sample: PBMCs or a T cell subset sorted from them (not recorded which). This sequence originates from an adult woman who had mild COVID-19 (a few samples of this study predate the infection). Cell type and time point are not known. CDR3 loop: CASGTPEGWETQYF. CDR3 nucleotides: TGTGCCAGCGGAACCCCGGAGGGGTGGGAGACCCAGTACTTC.